This T cell receptor (beta chain) stems from a study of CD8 T cells in Susac syndrome. The CDR3 covers 13 residues. The V and J ends lost 5 bases and 4 bases, in that order; junction bases with no gene match: 4. Germline-derived CDR1 and CDR2 are GTSNPN and SVGIG (reference sequence). Sequencing of TCR beta, carried out with a high-throughput approach, was applied to CD8+ and CD4+ T cells from the blood. The multiple sclerosis controls were treatment-naive patients with relapsing-remitting disease that was stable or active. Purification of the CD8+ and CD4+ T cells relied on negative isolation, and TEMRA cells underwent FACS enrichment. Reverse transcription of about 0.5 to 1 ug RNA used random hexamers. TCRdb used MiXCR to reprocess the immunoSEQ multiplex PCR reads, holding one entry per CDR3 protein. The sample records roughly 200,000 distinct CDR3 sequences, approximately 95% being singletons.

The sample taken for sequencing was CD4+ T cells from PBMCs. The clonotype comes from a human donor with multiple sclerosis. The chain employs TRBV30 and TRBJ1-3; 8 nucleotides align to TRBD1. The CDR3 loop reads CAWDRGSGNTIYF. CDR3 DNA sequence: TGTGCCTGGGACAGGGGCTCAGGAAACACCATATATTTT.